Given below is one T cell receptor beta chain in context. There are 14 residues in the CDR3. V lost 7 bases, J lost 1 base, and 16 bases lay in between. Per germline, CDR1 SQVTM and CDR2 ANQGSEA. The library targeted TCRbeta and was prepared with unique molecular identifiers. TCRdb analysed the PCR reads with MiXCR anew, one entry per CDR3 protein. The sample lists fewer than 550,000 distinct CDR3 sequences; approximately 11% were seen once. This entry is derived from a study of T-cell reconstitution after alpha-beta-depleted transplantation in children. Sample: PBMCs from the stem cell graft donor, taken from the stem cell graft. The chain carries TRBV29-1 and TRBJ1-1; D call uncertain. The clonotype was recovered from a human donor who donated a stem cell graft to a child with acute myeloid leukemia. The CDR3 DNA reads TGCAGCGCTGCGGGCGGGAGGGCGAACACTGAAGCTTTCTTT. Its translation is CSAAGGRANTEAFF.